Below are 31 T cell receptor beta chains sequenced from a single sample in a study of blood T cell repertoires in COVID-19. Generated by immunoSEQ multiplex PCR, the TCRdb table keeps only in-frame clones and is missing some. The data contain approximately 230,000 clones, about nine tenths of them seen just once; the ten biggest clones take up under 8%. The sequenced material came from peripheral blood. These receptors all stem from a woman under 40 with COVID-19, enrolled during active disease.

The CDR3 bases are TGTGCCAGCAGCTTAGATTGGGGCTCCTCCTACGAGCAGTACTTC. Residues: CASSLDWGSSYEQYF. V and J are TRBV7-2 and TRBJ2-7, with D maybe TRBD1 (5 bases). Germline-derived CDR1 and CDR2 are SGHTA and FQGNSA. Trimming stripped 1 base from V and 0 bases from J, with 10 bases between. This CDR3 region has 15 residues.

The rearrangement joins TRBV28 to TRBJ2-3; 12 bases line up with TRBD1. Trimming took 2 bases from V and 5 from J; bases not matched to a gene: 5. The CDR3 has 16 residues. The germline CDR1 and CDR2 sequences are MDHEN and SYDVKM. For the CDR3, the DNA is TGTGCCAGCAGTTTAAGGGACAGGGGGCATGTAGATACGCAGTATTTT. Encoded protein: CASSLRDRGHVDTQYF. Full variable domain (outside the CDR3, taken from reference TRBV28 and TRBJ2-3): DVKVTQSSRYLVKRTGEKVFLECVQDMDHENMFWYRQDPGLGLRLIYFSYDVKMKEKGDIPEGYSVSREKKERFSLILESASTNQTSMYLCASSLRDRGHVDTQYFGPGTRLTVL.

The rearrangement links TRBV5-4 to TRBJ2-7, with 8 positions matching TRBD2. The V and J ends lost 4 bases and 2 bases, in that order; junction bases with no gene match: 8. Germline CDR1 and CDR2: SGHNT and YYREEE (reference sequence). The CDR3 runs 15 residues. CDR3 amino acids: CASSPDGGGTYEQYF. The CDR3, as DNA: TGTGCCAGCAGCCCCGACGGGGGGGGAACCTACGAGCAGTACTTC. Full variable domain (remainder filled in from reference TRBV5-4 and TRBJ2-7): ETGVTQSPTHLIKTRGQQVTLRCSSQSGHNTVSWYQQALGQGPQFIFQYYREEENGRGNFPPRFSGLQFPNYSSELNVNALELDDSALYLCASSPDGGGTYEQYFGPGTRLTVT.

This clone was observed a single time. J is TRBJ2-7 and V is TRBV6-5, with D possibly matching TRBD1 (6 bases). Germline V lookup: CDR1 MNHEY, CDR2 SVGAGI. The CDR3 is 15 amino acids. Trimming stripped 7 bases from V and 1 base from J, with 17 bases between. The CDR3 region is CASIPGQGGSYEQYF. Here the CDR3 DNA reads TGTGCCAGCATCCCGGGACAAGGGGGATCCTACGAGCAGTACTTC.

The chain uses TRBV7-6 and TRBJ1-2; D is uncertain. This CDR3 has 21 amino acids. Germline V gene sequence: CDR1 SGHVS, CDR2 FNYEAQ. V was shortened by 6 bases and J by 3 bases, with 35 bases between the two germline ends. CDR3 protein: CASRPLSLPVPSAGLYYGYTF. The DNA of the CDR3 is TGTGCCAGCAGACCCCTTAGTCTCCCTGTGCCCAGTGCAGGACTGTACTATGGCTACACCTTC.

CDR3 in amino acids: CASSLRESPYNEQFF. CDR3 nucleotide sequence: TGTGCCAGCAGCTTGCGGGAGTCACCCTACAATGAGCAGTTCTTC. V is TRBV7-9 and J is TRBJ2-1, with 7 bases lining up with TRBD2. J gave up 2 bases and V 3 bases, and 4 bases lay outside the gene matches. This CDR3 is built from 15 residues. Germline-derived CDR1 and CDR2 are SEHNR and FQNEAQ (reference sequence).

The J gene is TRBJ1-1, the V gene TRBV4-3; D perhaps matches TRBD1 (6 bases). Trimming left V 0 bases short and J 10 bases short, with 12 bases between. The V gene's germline CDR1 is LGHNA and CDR2 YSLEER. The CDR3 loop spans 13 amino acids. The CDR3 here is CASSQDLGAGAFF. The CDR3 region has the DNA TGCGCCAGCAGCCAAGATTTGGGGGCCGGAGCTTTCTTT.

The genes are TRBV28 and TRBJ1-1; D ambiguous. The germline CDR1 and CDR2 sequences are MDHEN and SYDVKM. The V end lost 7 bases, the J end lost 3 bases, and 9 bases lay between the germline ends. The CDR3 runs 12 residues. The CDR3 DNA is TGTGCCAGCACCCGGACTTACACTGAAGCTTTCTTT. Translating gives CASTRTYTEAFF.

The rearrangement joins TRBV7-9 to TRBJ1-6; 11 nucleotides line up with TRBD1. The CDR3 runs to 14 residues. V lost 5 bases, J lost 11 bases, and 5 bases stayed unmatched. Per germline, CDR1 SEHNR and CDR2 FQNEAQ (reference sequence). CDR3 amino acids: CASSPDRGLPPLHF. CDR3 nucleotides: TGTGCCAGCAGCCCGGACAGGGGGCTTCCACCCCTCCACTTT.

V is TRBV7-9 and J is TRBJ2-5; the D is unclear. The CDR3 runs 16 residues. Germline CDR1 is SEHNR and CDR2 is FQNEAQ (reference sequence). V lost 3 bases to trimming and J lost 1 base, with 15 bases between them. CDR3 sequence (DNA): TGTGCCAGCAGCTTGGTCGCGCTAGTGGGCCAAGAGACCCAGTACTTC. This codes for CASSLVALVGQETQYF.

This clone has only one observation. The J gene is TRBJ2-3, the V gene TRBV24-1; TRBD2 agrees at 14 bases. CDR1 KGHDR and CDR2 SFDVKD come from the germline V gene. This CDR3 region has 18 residues. The V segment lost 3 bases and the J segment 4 bases; nucleotides outside the gene matches: 8. The CDR3 region has the DNA TGTGCCACCAGTGATCTACCGGGACTAGCGGGAGTAGCAGATACGCAGTATTTT. Its translation: CATSDLPGLAGVADTQYF.

The chain carries TRBV11-1 and TRBJ2-3, with 9 bases aligning to TRBD2. CDR1 and CDR2 (germline): SGHAT, FQDESV (reference sequence). V lost 3 bases, J lost 4 bases, and 8 bases stayed unmatched. The CDR3 extends over 16 amino acids. Here the CDR3 reads CASSFGAGGASDTQYF. DNA of the CDR3: TGTGCCAGCAGCTTCGGCGCGGGGGGGGCCTCAGATACGCAGTATTTT. Complete variable domain (other parts from reference TRBV11-1 and TRBJ2-3): EAEVAQSPRYKITEKSQAVAFWCDPISGHATLYWYRQILGQGPELLVQFQDESVVDDSQLPKDRFSAERLKGVDSTLKIQPAELGDSAMYLCASSFGAGGASDTQYFGPGTRLTVL.

The V gene is TRBV5-6, the J gene TRBJ2-7, with D perhaps TRBD1 (5 bases). Per the germline V gene, CDR1 is SGHDT and CDR2 is YYEEEE. V was clipped by 0 bases and J by 2 bases, with 9 bases between them. There are 14 residues in the CDR3. Here the CDR3 reads CASSLGTGPYEQYF. The CDR3 DNA reads as TGTGCCAGCAGCTTGGGCACAGGTCCCTACGAGCAGTACTTC. The full variable domain, its missing parts supplied by reference TRBV5-6 and TRBJ2-7, is DAGVTQSPTHLIKTRGQQVTLRCSPKSGHDTVSWYQQALGQGPQFIFQYYEEEERQRGNFPDRFSGHQFPNYSSELNVNALLLGDSALYLCASSLGTGPYEQYFGPGTRLTVT.

This CDR3 reads CASSATGTGPYEQYF. The CDR3 DNA is TGTGCCAGCAGCGCCACCGGGACAGGGCCCTACGAGCAGTACTTC. The V and J genes are TRBV7-2 and TRBJ2-7; TRBD1 matches 9 bases. The V and J ends lost 5 bases and 2 bases, in that order; junction bases with no gene match: 7. Per germline, CDR1 SGHTA and CDR2 FQGNSA. The CDR3 spans 15 residues. The full variable domain, rest sourced from reference TRBV7-2 and TRBJ2-7, is GAGVSQSPSNKVTEKGKDVELRCDPISGHTALYWYRQSLGQGLEFLIYFQGNSAPDKSGLPSDRFSAERTGGSVSTLTIQRTQQEDSAVYLCASSATGTGPYEQYFGPGTRLTVT.

The chain couples TRBV5-1 to TRBJ2-7; D is ambiguous. CDR3 length: 16 amino acids. V lost 1 base and J lost 1, with 15 bases in between. CDR1 SGHRS and CDR2 YFSETQ come from the germline V gene. The CDR3 DNA reads TGCGCCAGCAGCTTGAGTTTTTCCGGAGATTCCTACGAGCAGTACTTC. Its protein is CASSLSFSGDSYEQYF.

The chain links TRBV7-2 to TRBJ2-3; 13 nucleotides align to TRBD2. The V segment lost 5 bases and the J segment 2 bases; nucleotides outside the gene matches: 7. This CDR3 has 17 amino acids. Germline V gene lookup returns CDR1 SGHTA and CDR2 FQGNSA. CDR3 protein: CASSLGLAGAYTDTQYF. The CDR3 DNA reads TGTGCCAGCAGCCTCGGACTAGCGGGGGCCTACACAGATACGCAGTATTTT.

The J gene is TRBJ1-2, the V gene TRBV7-9, with D maybe TRBD1 (5 bases). The germline gives CDR1 SEHNR, CDR2 FQNEAQ (reference sequence). The V gene lost 5 bases and the J gene lost 6 bases, with 19 bases spanning the gap. This CDR3 has 15 amino acids. CDR3 nucleotide sequence: TGTGCCAGCAGCCTACAGGAAGCGGGAAGGGATGGCTACACCTTC. Its protein is CASSLQEAGRDGYTF. Complete variable domain (other parts from reference TRBV7-9 and TRBJ1-2): DTGVSQNPRHKITKRGQNVTFRCDPISEHNRLYWYRQTLGQGPEFLTYFQNEAQLEKSRLLSDRFSAERPKGSFSTLEIQRTEQGDSAMYLCASSLQEAGRDGYTFGSGTRLTVV.

The rearrangement links TRBV4-2 to TRBJ1-2; tentatively, D is TRBD1 (5 bases). The CDR3 runs to 15 residues. V gave up 0 bases and J gave up 4 bases, with 12 bases separating them. Looked up from germline, CDR1 is LGHNA and CDR2 is YNFKEQ. The CDR3 loop is CASSQDLGQGYGYTF. The CDR3 coding sequence is TGTGCCAGCAGCCAAGATTTAGGGCAGGGCTATGGCTACACCTTC.

The chain employs TRBV19 and TRBJ2-5; weak D call: TRBD1 (5 bases). V was shortened by 3 bases and J by 2 bases, with 16 bases between the two germline ends. Per germline, CDR1 LNHDA and CDR2 SQIVND (reference sequence). The length of the CDR3 is 16 residues. CDR3 sequence reads: CASSIRPTGLQETQYF. CDR3 in DNA: TGTGCCAGTAGTATTCGCCCCACAGGTCTTCAAGAGACCCAGTACTTC.

The rearrangement uses TRBV19 and TRBJ1-5; 7 nucleotides line up with TRBD1. The CDR3 runs 13 residues. V shed 7 bases and J 12 bases; nucleotides not matched to a gene: 12. The V gene's germline CDR1 is LNHDA and CDR2 SQIVND (reference sequence). CDR3: CASTPDRVANQHF. The CDR3 coding sequence is TGTGCCAGTACTCCCGACAGGGTGGCCAACCAGCATTTT.

The chain joins TRBV7-2 to TRBJ1-2; D perhaps matches TRBD1 (6 bases). The V end lost 3 bases, the J end lost 5 bases, and 10 bases lay between the germline ends. CDR3 length: 13 amino acids. Germline-derived CDR1 and CDR2 are SGHTA and FQGNSA. The CDR3 nucleotides read TGTGCCAGCAGCTTCACCCAGGGGTATGGCTACACCTTC. Its protein is CASSFTQGYGYTF.

This clone has a handful of counts. J is TRBJ1-5 and V is TRBV19, with 9 bases lining up with TRBD1. V shed 7 bases, J shed 5 bases, and the junction held 6 bases outside the gene matches. This CDR3 spans 14 amino acids. Germline CDR1 and CDR2: LNHDA and SQIVND (reference sequence). CDR3 sequence (DNA): TGTGCCAGTACCATTGGGGACAGGGATCAGCCCCAGCATTTT. It codes for CASTIGDRDQPQHF.

V is TRBV25-1 and J is TRBJ2-7, with D possibly being TRBD1 (5 bases). Per the germline V gene, CDR1 is MGHDK and CDR2 is SYGVNS. Trimming left V 5 bases short and J 5 bases short, with 13 bases between. The CDR3 loop spans 13 amino acids. CDR3 nucleotides: TGTGCCAGCAGTAGGCTGGACAACGACGAGCAGTACTTC. It specifies CASSRLDNDEQYF.

V usage is TRBV29-1 and J usage is TRBJ1-1; 8 bases agree with TRBD1. Germline assignment: CDR1 SQVTM and CDR2 ANQGSEA. Losses at the gene ends were 2 bases for V and 0 bases for J; bases not matched to a gene: 5. The CDR3 has 15 amino acids. CDR3 coding DNA: TGCAGCGTTGAATCTGGACAGGGCCTGAACACTGAAGCTTTCTTT. Protein: CSVESGQGLNTEAFF.

This chain links TRBV10-1 with TRBJ2-5, with 11 bases lining up with TRBD2. Trimming at V came to 10 bases and at J to 7 bases, leaving 11 bases not matched to a gene. The CDR3 sequence is 14 residues long. The V gene's germline CDR1 is WNHNN and CDR2 SYGVQD (reference sequence). The CDR3 protein is CATDGLAGGGTQYF. The CDR3 DNA is TGCGCCACTGATGGACTAGCGGGTGGAGGGACCCAGTACTTC.

V gene TRBV2 combines with J gene TRBJ1-5; the D gene is possibly TRBD1 (5 bases). The germline gives CDR1 SNHLY, CDR2 FYNNEI. There are 17 residues in the CDR3. The V end was cut by 3 bases, the J end by 3 bases, with 18 bases between. CDR3 in amino acids: CASSESRVPRPNQPQHF. The CDR3 DNA reads TGTGCCAGCAGTGAGAGCAGGGTGCCCCGACCCAATCAGCCCCAGCATTTT. Drawing the rest from reference TRBV2 and TRBJ1-5, the complete variable domain is EPEVTQTPSHQVTQMGQEVILRCVPISNHLYFYWYRQILGQKVEFLVSFYNNEISEKSEIFDDQFSVERPDGSNFTLKIRSTKLEDSAMYFCASSESRVPRPNQPQHFGDGTRLSIL.

This clone is a singleton in its sample. This chain connects TRBV7-2 to TRBJ2-1; D remains unclear. The CDR3 has 13 residues. The V gene's germline CDR1 is SGHTA and CDR2 FQGNSA. V was pared by 2 bases and J by 4 bases, with 6 bases between. The CDR3 sequence: CASSLFSYNEQFF. The CDR3 nucleotides read TGTGCCAGCAGCTTATTCAGTTACAATGAGCAGTTCTTC.

The chain joins TRBV6-5 to TRBJ2-1; 8 bases match TRBD1. Germline assignment: CDR1 MNHEY and CDR2 SVGAGI. The length of the CDR3 is 13 residues. V lost 6 bases and J lost 9; bases outside the gene matches: 7. The CDR3 region is CASRYDRGSEQFF. CDR3 nucleotides: TGTGCCAGCAGGTATGACAGGGGCAGTGAGCAGTTCTTC.

The chain combines TRBV19 with TRBJ1-5; D is undetermined. The germline V gene encodes CDR1 LNHDA and CDR2 SQIVND (reference sequence). The germline V and J ends were trimmed by 3 bases and 4 bases, with 10 bases remaining between them. CDR3 length equals 14 residues. CDR3 residues: CASSIPGPNQPQHF. The CDR3 DNA sequence: TGTGCCAGTAGTATTCCAGGCCCAAATCAGCCCCAGCATTTT. The full variable domain, with the rest looked up from reference TRBV19 and TRBJ1-5, is DGGITQSPKYLFRKEGQNVTLSCEQNLNHDAMYWYRQDPGQGLRLIYYSQIVNDFQKGDIAEGYSVSREKKESFPLTVTSAQKNPTAFYLCASSIPGPNQPQHFGDGTRLSIL.

The chain combines TRBV28 with TRBJ1-1, with 9 positions matching TRBD1. The CDR3 consists of 15 residues. Trimming took 5 bases from V and 6 from J; bases not matched to a gene: 10. Germline V lookup: CDR1 MDHEN, CDR2 SYDVKM. Written as DNA, the CDR3 is TGTGCCAGCAGTCCACTGACAGGGGGTAGTTCTGAAGCTTTCTTT. This gives the protein CASSPLTGGSSEAFF.

V gene TRBV10-3 combines with J gene TRBJ2-3, with D maybe TRBD2 (6 bases). Trimming removed 4 bases at V and 4 bases at J, with 15 bases between. CDR1 ENHRY and CDR2 SYGVKD come from the germline V gene. The CDR3 covers 15 residues. CDR3 loop: CAISVGTRRADTQYF. The CDR3 DNA reads as TGTGCCATCAGTGTAGGGACGCGGAGGGCAGATACGCAGTATTTT.